These T cell receptor beta chains were read from a single sample in a study of regulatory T cells in long-lasting Graves disease. TCRdb re-derived calls from the multiplex PCR reads in MiXCR, one entry per CDR3 protein. Of 440,000 or so distinct CDR3 sequences in the sample, about 15% were seen once. These same records also appear under a second study, on T cells in Graves' hyperthyroidism and ophthalmopathy.

Here the sequenced sample was peripheral blood mononuclear cells (PBMCs), taken at new diagnosis, from a patient treated with antithyroid drugs. The source is a woman in her twenties or thirties with Graves disease. Both conserved end residues are part of each CDR3. A D gene is named only where the DNA matches it firmly. Clone size appears in some rows only: once, few, many, or a class for an expanded clone.

d_gene,abundance,v_gene,j_gene,CDR3aa,CDR3nt
-,-,TRBV28,TRBJ2-7,CASSPRPGVHEQYF,TGTGCCAGCAGTCCCCGACCGGGCGTCCACGAGCAGTACTTC
TRBD2,many,TRBV12-3/TRBV12-4,TRBJ2-1,CASSRQGGPRYNEQFF,TGTGCCAGCAGCCGCCAGGGAGGGCCGAGATACAATGAGCAGTTCTTC
-,-,TRBV20-1,TRBJ2-7,CSANVKRARTYEQYF,TGCAGTGCTAACGTCAAGCGGGCCCGAACCTACGAGCAGTACTTC
-,few,TRBV6-1,TRBJ2-2,CASSPRHPITGELFF,TGTGCCAGCAGTCCCCGACACCCAATTACCGGGGAGCTGTTTTTT
-,few,TRBV6-2/TRBV6-3,TRBJ1-5,CASSYWAPGNQPQHF,TGTGCCAGCAGTTACTGGGCCCCCGGCAATCAGCCCCAGCATTTT
-,many,TRBV2,TRBJ1-2,CASSESYGYTF,TGTGCCAGCAGTGAGAGTTATGGCTACACCTTC
-,many,TRBV9,TRBJ1-4,CASSPSHRAEEKLFF,TGTGCCAGCAGCCCAAGTCACCGAGCCGAGGAAAAACTGTTTTTT
TRBD1,many,TRBV5-1,TRBJ1-1,CASSSGQGANTEAFF,TGCGCCAGCAGCTCCGGACAGGGGGCGAACACTGAAGCTTTCTTT
-,many,TRBV12-3/TRBV12-4,TRBJ1-1,CASIRGRTAFTEAFF,TGTGCCAGCATAAGGGGCCGGACGGCCTTCACTGAAGCTTTCTTT
-,-,TRBV6-2/TRBV6-3,TRBJ2-1,CASSPLQPGYNEQFF,TGTGCCAGCAGCCCCCTACAACCGGGCTACAATGAGCAGTTCTTC
-,many,TRBV6-2/TRBV6-3,TRBJ2-4,CASSGLLLGDIQYF,TGTGCCAGCAGTGGTCTCCTACTCGGAGACATTCAGTACTTC
-,few,TRBV6-2/TRBV6-3,TRBJ1-2,CASSHLQQFSGYTF,TGTGCCAGCAGCCATCTCCAGCAGTTTTCCGGCTACACCTTC
-,once,TRBV9,TRBJ1-1,CASSVDGTGAEAFF,TGTGCCAGCAGCGTAGATGGGACCGGGGCTGAAGCTTTCTTT
-,many,TRBV20-1,TRBJ2-7,CSAPDGGSSYEQYF,TGCAGTGCTCCTGACGGCGGTAGCTCCTACGAGCAGTACTTC
-,-,TRBV29-1,TRBJ1-2,CSVEETAYYGYTF,TGCAGCGTTGAAGAGACCGCATATTATGGCTACACCTTC
-,few,TRBV28,TRBJ1-2,CASSFRRWGGAQQRGYTF,TGTGCCAGCAGTTTTAGGCGTTGGGGGGGCGCACAGCAGCGTGGCTACACCTTC
TRBD2,many,TRBV4-2,TRBJ2-7,CASSQDSGTRFYEQYF,TGTGCCAGCAGCCAAGATTCCGGGACTAGATTTTACGAGCAGTACTTC
TRBD2,many,TRBV6-2/TRBV6-3,TRBJ2-3,CASSYSRLAFTDTQYF,TGTGCCAGCAGTTACTCAAGACTAGCTTTCACAGATACGCAGTATTTT
-,few,TRBV5-6,TRBJ1-4,CASHDIRSTRKKLFF,TGTGCCAGCCACGACATCCGTTCGACCCGGAAAAAACTGTTTTTT
TRBD1,many,TRBV12-3/TRBV12-4,TRBJ2-2,CASRAGTGNTGELFF,TGTGCCAGCCGCGCCGGGACAGGGAACACCGGGGAGCTGTTTTTT
TRBD2,many,TRBV6-2/TRBV6-3,TRBJ2-1,CASSYSMGLAGGQHEQFF,TGTGCCAGCAGTTACTCGATGGGGCTAGCGGGAGGCCAACATGAGCAGTTCTTC
-,many,TRBV10-3,TRBJ2-3,CAIRMDRTGTDTQYF,TGTGCCATCAGGATGGACAGAACGGGCACAGATACGCAGTATTTT
TRBD1,-,TRBV29-1,TRBJ1-2,CSVPGQGYGYTF,TGCAGCGTTCCGGGACAGGGCTATGGCTACACCTTC
TRBD2,many,TRBV7-6,TRBJ2-3,CASSLAPGGITDTQYF,TGTGCCAGCAGCTTAGCTCCGGGGGGGATCACAGATACGCAGTATTTT
-,few,TRBV20-1,TRBJ1-1,CSAQMTLPNPGFF,TGCAGCGCTCAGATGACATTGCCCAACCCAGGTTTCTTT
TRBD2,few,TRBV19,TRBJ2-1,CVSSARLAGLGEQFF,TGTGTCAGTAGTGCAAGACTAGCGGGACTTGGAGAGCAGTTCTTC
-,-,TRBV29-1,TRBJ2-2,CSVEGRAEVGELFF,TGCAGCGTTGAAGGCAGGGCGGAGGTCGGGGAGCTGTTTTTT
-,few,TRBV18,TRBJ1-3,CASSPSSSGNTIYF,TGTGCCAGCTCACCCTCCAGCTCTGGAAACACCATATATTTT